This entry lists 16 T cell receptor beta chains sequenced from one sample in a study of breast tumors, draining lymph nodes, adjacent tissues. TCRdb processed the multiplex PCR reads anew with MiXCR; each CDR3 protein has one entry. The top ten clones hold roughly 2.7% of a sample with approximately 130,000 distinct CDR3 sequences, about 22% of them seen once. Breast cancer patients provided tissue from their axillary draining lymph nodes. The sample taken for sequencing was axillary lymph node tissue. Receptors originate from a female donor with breast cancer. Some clones in this sample may be carry-over from other donors' samples.

Concerning this clonotype itself: This may arise from a read error, as a much more abundant clone is one base away. The rearrangement joins TRBV3-1 to TRBJ2-1; D possibly matches TRBD1 or TRBD2 (5 bases each). The V gene's germline CDR1 is LGHDT and CDR2 YNNKEL (reference sequence). This CDR3 has 13 amino acids. CDR3 bases: TGTGCCAGCGGCCAAGGGGCGGGCGATGAGCAGTTCTTC. This gives the protein CASGQGAGDEQFF.

The chain carries TRBV28 and TRBJ2-1; 13 nucleotides align to TRBD2. This CDR3 contains 18 residues. The V and J ends lost 5 bases and 3 bases, in that order; junction bases with no gene match: 10. Germline-derived CDR1 and CDR2 are MDHEN and SYDVKM. This CDR3 is CASSPGLAGERFYNEQFF. In nucleotides, the CDR3 is TGTGCCAGCAGTCCCGGACTAGCGGGAGAGAGGTTCTACAATGAGCAGTTCTTC.

The table lists this clonotype with many counts. The chain carries TRBV20-1 and TRBJ1-4; D unclear. V lost 6 bases, J lost 5 bases, and 16 bases lay in between. Germline V gene data show CDR1 as DFQATT and CDR2 as SNEGSKA (reference sequence). The CDR3 spans 14 residues. Here the CDR3 reads CSAPLRTVNEKLFF. CDR3 in DNA: TGCAGTGCCCCACTCCGGACGGTGAATGAAAAACTGTTTTTT.

The chain is built from TRBV28 and TRBJ2-5; 8 nucleotides match TRBD1. This CDR3 has 13 residues. Germline values: CDR1 MDHEN, CDR2 SYDVKM. J lost 5 bases, V lost 6 bases, and 5 bases had no gene match. The CDR3 DNA follows: TGTGCCAGCAGATCGACAGGGGTTGAGACCCAGTACTTC. Translating it yields CASRSTGVETQYF.

Of note for this clonotype: A much more abundant neighbour one base away suggests this may be a read error. The conserved phenylalanine or tryptophan normally closing the CDR3 is absent here, so this likely arose from a read error. V usage is TRBV19 and J usage is TRBJ2-3; maybe TRBD1 (7 bases). Trimming took off 5 bases at V and 0 bases at J, with 15 bases between the two ends. In germline, CDR1 is LNHDA, CDR2 SQIVND (reference sequence). The CDR3 sequence is 16 residues long. CDR3 coding DNA: TGTGCCAGTAGTGACCCAGGGGGAGGTAGCACAGATACGCAGTATCTT. Protein product: CASSDPGGGSTDTQYL.

This clonotype was counted at least ten times. The chain couples TRBV10-3 to TRBJ2-7; 10 positions match TRBD2. Germline values: CDR1 ENHRY, CDR2 SYGVKD. The ends lost 5 bases at V and 2 bases at J; junction bases unmatched: 0. The length of the CDR3 is 13 residues. The CDR3 bases are TGTGCCATCAGTAGCGGGAGGGCCTACGAGCAGTACTTC. Translation: CAISSGRAYEQYF.

In its sample, this clonotype was seen a few times. The gene calls are TRBV28 and TRBJ2-1; D is unclear. The germline gives CDR1 MDHEN, CDR2 SYDVKM. The CDR3 spans 14 residues. Trimming stripped 5 bases from V and 10 bases from J, with 18 bases between. The CDR3, as DNA: TGTGCCAGCAGTCCCAGTCTCGGGTTGGTCGAGCAGTTCTTC. Amino acid sequence: CASSPSLGLVEQFF.

This clonotype was detected ten times or more. The chain recombines TRBV20-1 with TRBJ2-7; TRBD1 agrees at 8 bases. Trimming cost V 5 bases and J 2 bases; bases outside gene matches: 8. Looked up from germline, CDR1 is DFQATT and CDR2 is SNEGSKA (reference sequence). This CDR3 comprises 14 residues. The CDR3 DNA sequence: TGCAGTGCTTATCCTACAGGGGGAACCTACGAGCAGTACTTC. Translating gives CSAYPTGGTYEQYF.

This clonotype was seen ten or more times. The junction departs from germline at one end; a sequencing error may be responsible. This chain connects TRBV7-2 to TRBJ2-1; no reliable D call. CDR1 is SGHTA, CDR2 FQGNSA, per germline. CDR3 length: 14 residues. CDR3 amino acids: CASSLDFWLNEQFF. The CDR3 DNA reads TGTGCCAGCAGTTTAGACTTCTGGTTAAATGAGCAGTTCTTC.

The table lists this clonotype with many counts. V usage is TRBV10-3 and J usage is TRBJ2-1, with a possible D match to TRBD2 (6 bases). In germline, CDR1 is ENHRY, CDR2 SYGVKD. The V and J ends lost 2 bases and 10 bases respectively, with 12 bases between them. This CDR3 contains 13 residues. The CDR3: CAISEGGPGEQFF. The CDR3 bases are TGTGCCATCAGTGAGGGAGGGCCTGGAGAGCAGTTCTTC.

This clonotype was counted many times. The chain is built from TRBV20-1 and TRBJ2-1; TRBD1 or TRBD2 may be the D gene (5 bases each). Between the trimmed V and J ends, which lost 2 bases and 0 bases, there was a span of 14 bases. The germline CDR1 and CDR2 sequences are DFQATT and SNEGSKA (reference sequence). This CDR3 is built from 16 residues. The CDR3 nucleotides are TGCAGTGCTAGACTCCGGGACCCTAGCTCCTACAATGAGCAGTTCTTC. This sequence encodes CSARLRDPSSYNEQFF.

The gene calls are TRBV4-2 and TRBJ1-3, with 7 bases aligning to TRBD1. Trimming removed 4 bases from V and 3 bases from J; junction bases left unmatched: 3. Germline V lookup: CDR1 LGHNA, CDR2 YNFKEQ. The CDR3 length is 14 residues. CDR3 sequence: CASSPGTDGNTIYF. The CDR3 nucleotides read TGTGCCAGCAGCCCCGGGACAGATGGAAACACCATATATTTT.

This clonotype appeared many times. The chain has TRBV11-2 and TRBJ2-7; 10 nucleotides align to TRBD1. Germline V CDR1 and CDR2: SGHAT, FQNNGV. V gave up 2 bases and J gave up 6 bases; unmatched junction bases: 7. This CDR3 is built from 15 residues. CDR3 residues: CASSLTGQGGLEQYF. The DNA of the CDR3 is TGTGCCAGCAGCTTAACCGGACAGGGGGGCCTCGAGCAGTACTTC.

To note about this clonotype: This may arise from a read error, as a much more abundant clone is one base away. The CDR3 does not close with the conserved phenylalanine or tryptophan, likely indicating a read error. This chain joins TRBV6-5 and TRBJ2-7, with 8 bases matching TRBD2. The CDR3 covers 15 residues. J was trimmed by 7 bases and V by 2 bases; bases with no gene match: 10. Looked up from germline, CDR1 is MNHEY and CDR2 is SVGAGI. CDR3 nucleotides: TGTGCCAGCAGTTACGGTGGCGGGGGGCCGGGTGAGCAGTACCTC. Its translation: CASSYGGGGPGEQYL.

V is TRBV28 and J is TRBJ1-2; 9 nucleotides line up with TRBD1. The CDR3 is 14 residues long. Germline CDR1 MDHEN, CDR2 SYDVKM. The V and J ends lost 4 bases and 3 bases, in that order; junction bases with no gene match: 3. The CDR3 loop reads CASSSGQGHYGYTF. CDR3 sequence (DNA): TGTGCCAGCAGTTCAGGACAGGGGCACTATGGCTACACCTTC.

In this sample, this clonotype turned up many times. This chain links TRBV12-3 or TRBV12-4 with TRBJ2-7; 12 nucleotides agree with TRBD1. CDR3 length: 15 amino acids. V was pared by 4 bases and J by 3 bases, with 4 bases of the junction left unmatched. The CDR3 loop reads CASSSGQGAFYEQYF. The CDR3 region has the DNA TGTGCCAGCAGTTCGGGACAGGGGGCTTTCTACGAGCAGTACTTC.